This T cell receptor beta chain was captured by sequencing in a study of T cell changes during pregnancy in multiple sclerosis. Assay used: immunoSEQ multiplex PCR; TCRdb lists only in-frame clones, some missing. The sample shows almost 65,000 clones, around 92% of them seen only once. The length of the CDR3 is 15 residues. Germline values: CDR1 SGHNT, CDR2 YYREEE (reference sequence). V lost 4 bases and J 5 bases, leaving 17 bases between the germline ends. The chain is built from TRBV5-4 and TRBJ2-3; the D gene is possibly TRBD2 (6 bases). Here the sequenced sample was peripheral blood, taken in the first trimester of pregnancy. The sequence derives from a female donor with multiple sclerosis, enrolled in a pregnancy study. CDR3 protein: CASSHATGEKDTQYF. CDR3 bases: TGTGCCAGCAGCCACGCGACGGGGGAAAAAGATACGCAGTATTTT.